A single sample is the source of the 31 T cell receptor beta chains below, sequenced in a study of early T cells in non-severe SARS-CoV-2 infection. TCRdb reanalysed the 5' RACE reads using MiXCR and keeps one entry per CDR3 protein. The repertoire includes tens of thousands of distinct CDR3 sequences, roughly an eighth of them detected once, and roughly 5% sits in the top ten. The sequenced sample consisted of whole blood. These receptors came from an adult who was a healthcare worker with PCR-confirmed SARS-CoV-2 infection or an uninfected control (not recorded which).

This clonotype has just a few counts. V and J are TRBV18 and TRBJ2-2; no clear D. CDR1 is KGHSH, CDR2 LQKENI, per germline. This CDR3 comprises 12 residues. Trimming cost V 1 base and J 7 bases, with 4 bases left between them. The CDR3 region has the DNA TGTGCCAGCTCACCACGGGACGGGGAGCTGTTTTTT. Residues: CASSPRDGELFF.

This clonotype was observed many times. The chain uses TRBV4-2 and TRBJ2-1, with 7 bases matching TRBD2. V dropped 1 base and J dropped 4; count of bases not matched to a gene: 7. The CDR3 has 16 amino acids. Germline-derived CDR1 and CDR2 are LGHNA and YNFKEQ. The CDR3 DNA follows: TGTGCCAGCAGCCAAGCTCGGGGGGACGGATACAATGAGCAGTTCTTC. This translates into CASSQARGDGYNEQFF.

The rearrangement uses TRBV5-4 and TRBJ2-1; 9 nucleotides agree with TRBD1. V was clipped by 2 bases and J by 10 bases; unmatched bases: 10. Germline V gene lookup returns CDR1 SGHNT and CDR2 YYREEE (reference sequence). The CDR3 consists of 15 residues. CDR3 sequence (DNA): TGTGCCAGCAGCTTACCCGGACAGGGGACGGGAGAGCAGTTCTTC. This sequence encodes CASSLPGQGTGEQFF.

In its sample, this clonotype was seen many times. The CDR3 loop is CASSYGGNNEQFF. Here the CDR3 DNA reads TGTGCCAGCAGCTACGGCGGCAACAATGAGCAGTTCTTC. The genes are TRBV7-3 and TRBJ2-1; D ambiguous. V lost 4 bases and J lost 5, with 9 bases in between. This CDR3 has 13 residues. Germline V gene sequence: CDR1 SGHTA, CDR2 FQGTGA.

This clonotype was detected many times. The genes are TRBV20-1 and TRBJ1-5; 7 bases are a match to TRBD1. The ends lost 3 bases at V and 3 bases at J; junction bases unmatched: 8. Germline CDR1 reads DFQATT; CDR2 reads SNEGSKA (reference sequence). This CDR3 has 15 amino acids. CDR3 protein: CSARHEGADNQPQHF. Here the CDR3 DNA reads TGCAGTGCTAGGCACGAGGGGGCCGACAATCAGCCCCAGCATTTT.

This rearrangement joins TRBV12-3 or TRBV12-4 to TRBJ1-3; TRBD1 matches 8 bases. J was trimmed by 0 bases and V by 6 bases; bases with no gene match: 4. The CDR3 length is 15 residues. The CDR3 protein is CASRDGQGSGNTIYF. The DNA for the CDR3 is TGTGCCAGCAGGGATGGACAGGGCTCTGGAAACACCATATATTTT.

This clonotype appeared a few times. This rearrangement joins TRBV5-1 to TRBJ1-5, with 7 positions matching TRBD1. J gave up 0 bases and V 2 bases, and 2 bases lay outside the gene matches. The CDR3 is 15 residues long. Germline V gene data show CDR1 as SGHRS and CDR2 as YFSETQ. CDR3 in amino acids: CASSLTGASNQPQHF. The CDR3 DNA follows: TGCGCCAGCAGCTTAACAGGGGCTAGCAATCAGCCCCAGCATTTT.

This clonotype was counted only a few times. The rearrangement joins TRBV29-1 to TRBJ1-2, with 7 nucleotides matching TRBD1. The V segment lost 0 bases and the J segment 3 bases; nucleotides outside the gene matches: 7. The CDR3 consists of 15 residues. Per germline, CDR1 SQVTM and CDR2 ANQGSEA. DNA for the CDR3: TGCAGCGTTGAAGATAATACCACAGGGGACTATGGCTACACCTTC. It codes for CSVEDNTTGDYGYTF. Looking up the rest from reference TRBV29-1 and TRBJ1-2 gives the full variable domain: SAVISQKPSRDICQRGTSLTIQCQVDSQVTMMFWYRQQPGQSLTLIATANQGSEATYESGFVIDKFPISRPNLTFSTLTVSNMSPEDSSIYLCSVEDNTTGDYGYTFGSGTRLTVV.

This clonotype was found many times. The CDR3 region is CASRRQNYGYTF. The CDR3 DNA sequence: TGTGCCAGCCGCAGGCAGAACTATGGCTACACCTTC. The V gene is TRBV7-9, the J gene TRBJ1-2; D not resolved. The CDR3 is 12 amino acids. Germline CDR1 is SEHNR and CDR2 is FQNEAQ (reference sequence). Deletions cut 8 bases from V and 2 bases from J, with 9 bases between.

This clonotype was counted at least ten times. V usage is TRBV20-1 and J usage is TRBJ2-7; no clear D gene. The CDR3 has 14 residues. V was trimmed by 1 base and J by 6 bases, leaving 16 bases between them. Germline V gives CDR1 DFQATT, CDR2 SNEGSKA (reference sequence). The CDR3 DNA is TGCAGTGCTAGAGCTGCAGGTCGGATGGGCGAGCAGTACTTC. Encoded protein: CSARAAGRMGEQYF.

The rearrangement joins TRBV9 to TRBJ2-6; D remains ambiguous. V was shortened by 6 bases and J by 2 bases, with 9 bases between the two germline ends. The CDR3 is 14 residues long. Looked up from germline, CDR1 is SGDLS and CDR2 is YYNGEE. The CDR3 spells CASNSPTGANVLTF. The CDR3 nucleotides read TGTGCCAGCAACAGCCCAACTGGGGCCAACGTCCTGACTTTC.

This clonotype was counted between two and nine times. V usage is TRBV11-2 and J usage is TRBJ2-2; weak D call: TRBD2 (7 bases). The CDR3 runs 22 residues. Per the germline V gene, CDR1 is SGHAT and CDR2 is FQNNGV. V lost 5 bases to trimming and J lost 0 bases, with 31 bases between them. CDR3 protein: CASSPTRIRAGHPSSNTGELFF. CDR3 sequence (DNA): TGTGCCAGCAGCCCGACAAGGATACGAGCGGGACACCCATCCTCGAACACCGGGGAGCTGTTTTTT.

This clonotype has more than one count but fewer than ten. The rearrangement joins TRBV28 to TRBJ2-4, with D perhaps matching TRBD1 or TRBD2 (5 bases each). Germline lookup yields CDR1 MDHEN and CDR2 SYDVKM. The CDR3 runs 15 residues. The germline V and J ends were trimmed by 5 bases and 8 bases, with 19 bases remaining between them. The CDR3 DNA follows: TGTGCCAGCAGTCCCCCAGGGCCCCTCGGGGACATTCAGTACTTC. It codes for CASSPPGPLGDIQYF.

V is TRBV27 and J is TRBJ1-1; no firm D call. Germline values: CDR1 MNHEY, CDR2 SMNVEV (reference sequence). Deletions cut 6 bases from V and 0 bases from J, with 14 bases between. This CDR3 contains 15 residues. This CDR3 reads CASRPLGNLNTEAFF. In nucleotides, the CDR3 is TGTGCCAGCAGGCCCCTCGGCAATTTGAACACTGAAGCTTTCTTT.

The sample holds a few counts of this clonotype. CDR3 amino acids: CASSLARANQETQYF. CDR3 sequence (DNA): TGTGCCAGCAGCTTAGCGCGAGCAAACCAAGAGACCCAGTACTTC. The V and J genes are TRBV7-9 and TRBJ2-5, with D hard to call. Germline V gene data show CDR1 as SEHNR and CDR2 as FQNEAQ (reference sequence). This CDR3 is 15 amino acids long. Between the trimmed V and J ends, which lost 0 bases and 0 bases, there was a span of 8 bases.

At least ten counts were recorded for this clonotype. The chain uses TRBV12-3 or TRBV12-4 and TRBJ1-1; TRBD1 is a possible D gene (6 bases). The CDR3 spans 14 residues. Trimming took 6 bases from V and 5 from J, leaving 16 bases between them. CDR3 protein: CASRRQVEGTEAFF. The CDR3 DNA follows: TGTGCCAGCAGACGACAGGTGGAGGGTACTGAAGCTTTCTTT.

Here the CDR3 DNA reads TGTGCCAGCAGCGTTGACAGGGGTACTGAAGCTTTCTTT. Amino acid sequence: CASSVDRGTEAFF. The V call is TRBV9, the J call TRBJ1-1; TRBD1 matches 8 bases. The CDR3 runs to 13 residues. Germline values: CDR1 SGDLS, CDR2 YYNGEE. Trimming took 2 bases from V and 5 from J; bases not matched to a gene: 2.

The CDR3 loop is CASSEQLEQPQHF. For the CDR3, the DNA is TGTGCCAGCAGTGAACAGTTAGAGCAGCCCCAGCATTTT. The rearrangement joins TRBV6-1 to TRBJ1-5, with unresolved D. The CDR3 loop spans 13 amino acids. Germline V CDR1 and CDR2: MNHNS, SASEGT. V was cut by 2 bases and J by 7 bases, with 9 bases left in between.

This sequence joins TRBV20-1 and TRBJ1-5; D is undetermined. Germline lookup yields CDR1 DFQATT and CDR2 SNEGSKA (reference sequence). This CDR3 comprises 16 residues. V dropped 0 bases and J dropped 2 bases, with 14 bases sitting between them. The DNA of the CDR3 is TGCAGTGCTAGAGATTATGGAGAGCCTGGCAATCAGCCCCAGCATTTT. It translates to CSARDYGEPGNQPQHF.

The chain has TRBV15 and TRBJ1-1, with 9 positions matching TRBD1. CDR1 and CDR2 from the germline V gene are LNHNV and YYDKDF (reference sequence). The CDR3 runs 14 residues. V was clipped by 1 base and J by 7 bases; unmatched bases: 4. CDR3 in DNA: TGTGCCACCAGCAGAGGGACAGGGGTCGGTGAAGCTTTCTTT. Translating it yields CATSRGTGVGEAFF.

V is TRBV7-2 and J is TRBJ2-7; TRBD2 agrees at 8 bases. CDR3 length: 14 amino acids. Germline trimming cut 2 bases from V and 7 bases from J; bases unmatched to any gene: 7. Germline CDR1 reads SGHTA; CDR2 reads FQGNSA. CDR3 region: CASSLSRGGREQYF. In DNA, the CDR3 is TGTGCCAGCAGCTTATCACGGGGGGGCCGTGAGCAGTACTTC. Full variable domain (outside the CDR3, taken from reference TRBV7-2 and TRBJ2-7): GAGVSQSPSNKVTEKGKDVELRCDPISGHTALYWYRQSLGQGLEFLIYFQGNSAPDKSGLPSDRFSAERTGGSVSTLTIQRTQQEDSAVYLCASSLSRGGREQYFGPGTRLTVT.

This clonotype was counted ten times or more. This rearrangement joins TRBV28 to TRBJ2-1; 9 nucleotides agree with TRBD2. V lost 0 bases and J lost 10; bases outside the gene matches: 7. The CDR3 loop spans 15 amino acids. Germline V gene sequence: CDR1 MDHEN, CDR2 SYDVKM. DNA of the CDR3: TGTGCCAGCAGTTTATGGTTAGCGGGAGTCCAAGAGCAGTTCTTC. This translates into CASSLWLAGVQEQFF.

This clonotype was seen at least ten times. The chain combines TRBV2 with TRBJ2-1; D possibly corresponds to TRBD2 (6 bases). V was clipped by 5 bases and J by 4 bases, with 15 bases between them. Germline lookup yields CDR1 SNHLY and CDR2 FYNNEI. CDR3 length: 15 residues. The CDR3 spells CASSLGTSVYNEQFF. The CDR3 DNA reads TGTGCCAGCAGTTTAGGGACTTCGGTTTACAATGAGCAGTTCTTC.

This clonotype appeared a few times. The chain is built from TRBV20-1 and TRBJ2-5; D may be TRBD1 (5 bases). The V gene's germline CDR1 is DFQATT and CDR2 SNEGSKA (reference sequence). V shed 3 bases and J shed 5 bases, with 10 bases lying between them. The CDR3 runs 12 residues. The CDR3 DNA reads as TGCAGTGCTAGGCAACAGGTTGAGACCCAGTACTTC. Amino acid sequence: CSARQQVETQYF.

The V and J genes are TRBV3-1 and TRBJ1-3; no reliable D call. The CDR3 has 13 amino acids. Trimming pared 0 bases from V and 4 bases from J, leaving 4 bases between. The germline gives CDR1 LGHDT, CDR2 YNNKEL (reference sequence). CDR3 coding DNA: TGTGCCAGCAGCCAAGATTGGGGAAACACCATATATTTT. Translating gives CASSQDWGNTIYF.

This clonotype was counted ten times or more. The CDR3 DNA reads TGCGCCAGCAGTGGGGCTAGCACCACAGATACGCAGTATTTT. Amino acid sequence: CASSGASTTDTQYF. The chain combines TRBV10-1 with TRBJ2-3; weak D call: TRBD2 (5 bases). The V gene lost 4 bases and the J gene lost 2 bases, with 10 bases spanning the gap. Germline V gene lookup returns CDR1 WNHNN and CDR2 SYGVQD (reference sequence). CDR3 length equals 14 residues.

The chain carries TRBV27 and TRBJ1-6, with a weak D call TRBD1 (5 bases). Per the germline V gene, CDR1 is MNHEY and CDR2 is SMNVEV (reference sequence). This CDR3 has 14 amino acids. V gave up 6 bases and J gave up 2 bases, with 8 bases separating them. CDR3 residues: CASRKTAYNSPLHF. In DNA, the CDR3 is TGTGCCAGCAGGAAGACAGCCTATAATTCACCCCTCCACTTT.

This clonotype was counted at least ten times. The gene calls are TRBV25-1 and TRBJ1-1; D is unclear. Germline V lookup: CDR1 MGHDK, CDR2 SYGVNS. V was cut by 4 bases and J by 7 bases, with 13 bases left in between. The CDR3 extends over 13 amino acids. This CDR3 reads CASSVWGGSEAFF. The CDR3 region has the DNA TGTGCCAGCAGTGTGTGGGGAGGGAGTGAAGCTTTCTTT.

This clonotype has ten or more counts. The CDR3 loop reads CSVEAGEETQYF. As DNA, the CDR3 is TGCAGCGTTGAAGCGGGGGAAGAGACCCAGTACTTC. The chain has TRBV29-1 and TRBJ2-5; D might be TRBD2 (6 bases). V lost 1 base to trimming and J lost 3 bases, with 6 bases between them. Germline assignment: CDR1 SQVTM and CDR2 ANQGSEA. CDR3 length equals 12 residues.

This clonotype appeared many times. The J gene is TRBJ1-3, the V gene TRBV9; D gene ambiguous. From germline, CDR1 is SGDLS and CDR2 YYNGEE. This CDR3 has 14 amino acids. V lost 4 bases and J lost 3, with 11 bases in between. The CDR3 loop is CASSPRSGGNTIYF. The CDR3 DNA reads TGTGCCAGCAGCCCCCGATCCGGTGGAAACACCATATATTTT.

In the case of this clonotype: This clone may be a read error of a much larger clone one base away. The chain is built from TRBV11-2 and TRBJ2-2; 11 nucleotides align to TRBD2. Germline V gene data show CDR1 as SGHAT and CDR2 as FQNNGV. The CDR3 is 15 amino acids. CDR3 DNA: TGTGTCAGCAGCTCCGGACTAGCGGGCGCCGGGGAGCTGTTTTTT. Protein sequence: CVSSSGLAGAGELFF.